Each of the 8 T cell receptor beta chains below was sequenced from the same sample in a study of a mutant IDH1 vaccine in newly diagnosed glioma. No antigens are known for them. Here immunoSEQ multiplex PCR was the method, and the copy in TCRdb shows in-frame clones only, minus some. The data contain approximately 50,000 clones, under 85% of them singletons. The time point is: week 35, safety follow-up. Doses comprised 300 ug of mutant IDH1 20-mer peptide each, plus topical imiquimod. The sample consisted of PBMCs, taken from a glioma patient whose treatment included an IDH1 peptide vaccine. Every receptor here comes from a middle-aged man with glioma.

This clone was seen a few times. V is TRBV28 and J is TRBJ1-2; D remains unclear. This CDR3 is built from 12 residues. Germline values: CDR1 MDHEN, CDR2 SYDVKM. V gave up 7 bases and J gave up 4 bases, with 10 bases separating them. CDR3 amino acids: CASTSVVYGYTF. The DNA of the CDR3 is TGTGCCAGCACATCCGTCGTCTATGGCTACACCTTC.

The V and J genes are TRBV6-5 and TRBJ1-2; tentatively, D is TRBD1 (5 bases). The CDR3 totals 13 residues. The germline V and J ends were trimmed by 5 bases and 8 bases, with 15 bases remaining between them. The germline V gene encodes CDR1 MNHEY and CDR2 SVGAGI. Written as DNA, the CDR3 is TGTGCCAGCAGTCCCTCGTGGAGGGGCGGCTACACCTTC. Amino acid sequence: CASSPSWRGGYTF.

The chain carries TRBV19 and TRBJ1-6; 9 bases match TRBD1. The CDR3 is 15 residues long. V dropped 8 bases and J dropped 9; count of bases not matched to a gene: 11. Germline lookup yields CDR1 LNHDA and CDR2 SQIVND (reference sequence). CDR3 protein: CASGNSGTGSSPLHF. The CDR3 DNA follows: TGTGCCAGTGGAAATTCCGGGACAGGGTCTTCACCCCTCCACTTT.

V usage is TRBV18 and J usage is TRBJ2-2, with 8 positions matching TRBD1. This CDR3 comprises 14 residues. Germline V lookup: CDR1 KGHSH, CDR2 LQKENI. The V gene end was trimmed by 3 bases and the J gene end by 7 bases; junction bases not matched to a gene: 4. CDR3 in amino acids: CASSPLGTGGELFF. The CDR3 DNA sequence: TGTGCCAGCTCACCCCTGGGGACAGGCGGGGAGCTGTTTTTT.

CDR3 sequence reads: CASSQDAGWAYGYTF. CDR3 sequence (DNA): TGTGCCAGCAGCCAAGATGCCGGATGGGCCTATGGCTACACCTTC. The rearrangement joins TRBV4-2 to TRBJ1-2; D is undetermined. Germline CDR1 and CDR2: LGHNA and YNFKEQ. The CDR3 is made up of 15 amino acids. Between the trimmed V and J ends, which lost 0 bases and 4 bases, there was a span of 12 bases.

This clone was observed many times. The chain carries TRBV6-6 and TRBJ2-7, with 9 nucleotides matching TRBD1. Trimming removed 8 bases from V and 1 base from J; junction bases left unmatched: 9. The germline CDR1 and CDR2 sequences are MNHNY and SVGAGI (reference sequence). This CDR3 has 15 amino acids. The chain's CDR3 is CASSPGQGFSYEQYF. The CDR3 region has the DNA TGTGCCAGCTCCCCGGGACAGGGCTTTTCCTACGAGCAGTACTTC.

CDR3 sequence reads: CASSFLAGGPWDTQYF. The CDR3 nucleotides read TGCGCCAGCAGCTTTCTAGCGGGGGGGCCATGGGATACGCAGTATTTT. The chain couples TRBV5-1 to TRBJ2-3; 12 positions match TRBD2. V was clipped by 2 bases and J by 6 bases; unmatched bases: 7. The CDR3 sequence is 16 residues long. The germline V gene encodes CDR1 SGHRS and CDR2 YFSETQ.

This chain links TRBV5-4 with TRBJ2-3; the D is unclear. Germline values: CDR1 SGHNT, CDR2 YYREEE (reference sequence). The CDR3 totals 14 residues. Trimming removed 0 bases from V and 4 bases from J, with 9 bases in between. The CDR3 protein is CASSLASAPDTQYF. The DNA of the CDR3 is TGTGCCAGCAGCTTGGCCTCGGCTCCAGATACGCAGTATTTT.